These 6 T cell receptor beta chains were sequenced from one sample in a study of T cell changes during pregnancy in multiple sclerosis. Assay: immunoSEQ multiplex PCR; the TCRdb copy retains only in-frame clones and omits some. Here the sample spans about 68,000 clones, 75% to 95% being singletons. The sample here was peripheral blood, taken in the second trimester of pregnancy. Receptors originate from a female donor with multiple sclerosis, enrolled in a pregnancy study.

The chain has TRBV7-2 and TRBJ2-7, with 7 bases fitting TRBD1. The CDR3 sequence is 15 residues long. From germline, CDR1 is SGHTA and CDR2 FQGNSA. With V trimmed by 7 bases and J by 2 bases, 11 bases remained unmatched. Here the CDR3 DNA reads TGTGCCAGCACATGGGATGGGCAGGGGGCCTACGAGCAGTACTTC. Translation: CASTWDGQGAYEQYF.

This chain uses TRBV7-9 with TRBJ2-5, with 8 bases aligning to TRBD2. Germline loops: CDR1 SEHNR, CDR2 FQNEAQ (reference sequence). This CDR3 has 17 amino acids. The V gene end was trimmed by 0 bases and the J gene end by 2 bases; junction bases not matched to a gene: 8. The CDR3 nucleotides are TGTGCCAGCAGCTTAGCGGGGGGTAGCGGGGAGCAAGAGACCCAGTACTTC. It yields the protein CASSLAGGSGEQETQYF. Drawing the rest from reference TRBV7-9 and TRBJ2-5, the complete variable domain is DTGVSQNPRHKITKRGQNVTFRCDPISEHNRLYWYRQTLGQGPEFLTYFQNEAQLEKSRLLSDRFSAERPKGSFSTLEIQRTEQGDSAMYLCASSLAGGSGEQETQYFGPGTRLLVL.

This chain uses TRBV4-3 with TRBJ2-6; D unresolved. The CDR3 sequence is 16 residues long. Germline loops: CDR1 LGHNA, CDR2 YSLEER. Deletions cut 0 bases from V and 1 base from J, with 7 bases between. The DNA of the CDR3 is TGCGCCAGCAGCCAAGAGGGCAGGTCTGGGGCCAACGTCCTGACTTTC. It encodes CASSQEGRSGANVLTF.

DNA for the CDR3: TGTGCCAGCAGCAAAGGTCTGGGGCGGACGAAAGAGACCCAGTACTTC. Protein product: CASSKGLGRTKETQYF. The V gene is TRBV11-2, the J gene TRBJ2-5, with D perhaps TRBD1 (5 bases). The ends were cut back, 5 bases at V and 3 bases at J, with 19 bases in the middle. This CDR3 spans 16 amino acids. Germline V lookup: CDR1 SGHAT, CDR2 FQNNGV.

The J gene is TRBJ1-2, the V gene TRBV2, with D hard to call. V was clipped by 4 bases and J by 8 bases, with 8 bases between them. Germline loops: CDR1 SNHLY, CDR2 FYNNEI. The CDR3 sequence is 11 residues long. CDR3 region: CASSGVGGYTF. DNA of the CDR3: TGTGCCAGCAGTGGCGTGGGCGGCTACACCTTC. Using reference TRBV2 and TRBJ1-2 for the parts outside the CDR3, the full variable domain is EPEVTQTPSHQVTQMGQEVILRCVPISNHLYFYWYRQILGQKVEFLVSFYNNEISEKSEIFDDQFSVERPDGSNFTLKIRSTKLEDSAMYFCASSGVGGYTFGSGTRLTVV.

This sequence joins TRBV4-1 and TRBJ1-5; 9 nucleotides match TRBD1. V shed 1 base and J 5 bases; nucleotides not matched to a gene: 12. This CDR3 region has 18 residues. Germline V gene sequence: CDR1 MGHRA, CDR2 YSYEKL. CDR3 in DNA: TGCGCCAGCAGCCAAGGAAGGGGACCGGGACAGGGCTATCAGCCCCAGCATTTT. As protein: CASSQGRGPGQGYQPQHF.